The T cell receptor (beta chain) described here comes from a study of early T cells in non-severe SARS-CoV-2 infection. Looking at the study overall: Whole-blood bulk RNA, unsorted, was sequenced, and chains were unpaired.

This clonotype has more than one count but fewer than ten. Its antigen is not known. V was cut by 1 base and J by 0 bases, with 6 bases left in between. Germline V CDR1 and CDR2: SEHNR, FQNEAQ (reference sequence). This CDR3 is 14 amino acids long. Study outcomes and limitations: VDJdb matches were skewed toward anti-spike CD8 T cell responses.

Unique molecular identifiers were attached to individual cDNA molecules. From the 5' RACE reads, TCRdb called clonotypes with MiXCR, one entry per CDR3 protein. The data show 40,000 to 60,000 distinct CDR3 sequences, about 6% seen once. The sequenced sample was whole blood, obtained at baseline. The receptor comes from an adult who was a healthcare worker with PCR-confirmed SARS-CoV-2 infection or an uninfected control (not recorded which). V and J are TRBV7-9 and TRBJ1-2; D is ambiguous. The CDR3 DNA follows: TGTGCCAGCAGCTTAGGGGGTACTAACTATGGCTACACCTTC. Amino acids: CASSLGGTNYGYTF.